One and the same sample provided the 14 T cell receptor beta chains below, sequenced in a study of regulatory T cells in long-lasting Graves disease. To make TCR beta libraries, researchers used iRepertoire HTBI primers and Arm-PCR of CDR3 regions. A single record per CDR3 protein comes from TCRdb applying MiXCR to the multiplex PCR reads. The sample has 420,000 or so distinct CDR3 sequences, approximately 16% seen once. Time point reported: newly diagnosed GD, antithyroid drugs for less than 3 months. PBMCs were the source of the RNA used for TCR sequencing. These same data were also listed under a study on T cells in Graves' hyperthyroidism and ophthalmopathy.

The sequenced sample was peripheral blood mononuclear cells (PBMCs), obtained at new diagnosis, from a patient treated with antithyroid drugs. The receptors were gathered from a woman in her late teens or twenties with Graves disease.

The CDR3 reads CASSLDEGGRSTWDEQYF. As DNA, the CDR3 is TGTGCCAGCAGCTTAGATGAGGGAGGAAGGAGCACCTGGGACGAGCAGTACTTC. The chain has TRBV11-3 and TRBJ2-7; a weak D match, TRBD2 (6 bases). Trimming stripped 0 bases from V and 5 bases from J, with 23 bases between. Germline-derived CDR1 and CDR2 are SGHNT and YENEEA. The CDR3 is 18 residues long.

This clonotype was observed at least ten times. The rearrangement joins TRBV3-1 to TRBJ1-1; tentative D call: TRBD1 (5 bases). CDR1 is LGHDT and CDR2 is YNNKEL in the germline V gene (reference sequence). The V end lost 1 base, the J end lost 11 bases, and 14 bases lay between the germline ends. CDR3 size: 13 residues. The CDR3 loop is CASSQAGGDRAFF. The CDR3 nucleotides read TGTGCCAGCAGCCAAGCGGGAGGGGATAGGGCTTTCTTT.

The V call is TRBV11-3, the J call TRBJ1-2; D is undetermined. The CDR3 covers 12 residues. The ends were cut back, 4 bases at V and 8 bases at J, with 11 bases in the middle. Germline values: CDR1 SGHNT, CDR2 YENEEA. CDR3 bases: TGTGCCAGCAGCTCTCCCGGCTGGGGCTACACCTTC. Its translation: CASSSPGWGYTF.

This clonotype has a count of ten or more. CDR3 in amino acids: CASLAGGGYNEQFF. CDR3 DNA: TGTGCCAGCCTAGCGGGAGGCGGTTACAATGAGCAGTTCTTC. The J gene is TRBJ2-1, the V gene TRBV2; 11 bases agree with TRBD2. Trimming took 8 bases from V and 4 from J; bases not matched to a gene: 4. Germline assignment: CDR1 SNHLY and CDR2 FYNNEI. There are 14 residues in the CDR3. The full variable domain, with the rest looked up from reference TRBV2 and TRBJ2-1, is EPEVTQTPSHQVTQMGQEVILRCVPISNHLYFYWYRQILGQKVEFLVSFYNNEISEKSEIFDDQFSVERPDGSNFTLKIRSTKLEDSAMYFCASLAGGGYNEQFFGPGTRLTVL.

This clonotype has a handful of counts. This chain links TRBV9 with TRBJ1-2; 7 nucleotides agree with TRBD1. The CDR3 runs 14 residues. Germline loops: CDR1 SGDLS, CDR2 YYNGEE. V lost 0 bases to trimming and J lost 4 bases; unmatched junction nucleotides: 3. Here the CDR3 reads CASSVGGTVYGYTF. The CDR3 DNA follows: TGTGCCAGCAGCGTAGGGGGGACAGTCTATGGCTACACCTTC.

This clonotype was counted ten times or more. The CDR3 DNA follows: TGCAGTGCTAGGACAGGCTACGAGCAGTACTTC. Its translation is CSARTGYEQYF. V usage is TRBV20-1 and J usage is TRBJ2-7; TRBD1 might be the D (6 bases). Germline CDR1 and CDR2: DFQATT and SNEGSKA (reference sequence). V was shortened by 3 bases and J by 3 bases, with 6 bases between the two germline ends. CDR3 length: 11 residues.

A single count supports this clonotype. This chain links TRBV19 with TRBJ2-6; TRBD1 aligns across 10 bases. This CDR3 has 20 amino acids. Germline CDR1 and CDR2: LNHDA and SQIVND (reference sequence). Trimming took 4 bases from V and 3 from J; bases not matched to a gene: 15. The CDR3: CASSNLMTGGVSFGANVLTF. For the CDR3, the DNA is TGTGCCAGTAGTAACTTGATGACAGGGGGCGTTTCATTTGGGGCCAACGTCCTGACTTTC.

The sample holds many counts of this clonotype. The chain recombines TRBV29-1 with TRBJ2-5; 12 bases align to TRBD2. V gave up 2 bases and J gave up 4 bases; unmatched junction bases: 8. The CDR3 loop spans 16 amino acids. Germline values: CDR1 SQVTM, CDR2 ANQGSEA. The CDR3 sequence: CSVERLAGESGETQYF. CDR3 coding DNA: TGCAGCGTTGAACGACTAGCGGGAGAGAGCGGAGAGACCCAGTACTTC.

As for this clonotype: A much larger clone is a single base away; this may be a read error. The chain combines TRBV12-3 or TRBV12-4 with TRBJ2-3, with TRBD2 identical over 12 bases. The length of the CDR3 is 16 residues. CDR3: CASSLAGGPRYGTQYF. CDR3 in DNA: TGTGCCAGCAGTCTAGCGGGAGGGCCGAGGTATGGTACGCAGTATTTT.

Concerning this clonotype itself: One end of the junction is discordant with germline, which a read error may explain. The J gene is TRBJ2-7, the V gene TRBV5-1, with D possibly TRBD2 on 6 matching bases. CDR1 SGHRS and CDR2 YFSETQ come from the germline V gene. The CDR3 is 15 amino acids. This CDR3 is CASSLGGQSDYEQYF. In nucleotides, the CDR3 is TGTGCCAGCAGCTTGGGAGGACAATCGGACTACGAGCAGTACTTC.

J is TRBJ2-1 and V is TRBV7-2; D might be TRBD2 (6 bases). Trimming left V 2 bases short and J 3 bases short, with 11 bases between. CDR1 is SGHTA, CDR2 FQGNSA, per germline. The CDR3 extends over 15 amino acids. CDR3 residues: CASSLQASDYNEQFF. The CDR3 DNA reads TGTGCCAGCAGCTTACAGGCTAGCGACTACAATGAGCAGTTCTTC.

In this sample, this clonotype turned up a few times. A much more abundant neighbour one base away suggests this may be a read error. The rearrangement links TRBV12-3 or TRBV12-4 to TRBJ2-3; 9 nucleotides match TRBD1. The CDR3 consists of 16 residues. The CDR3 nucleotides are TGTGTCAGCAGCCGAACAGGGGGCATAAGCACAGATACGCAGTATTTT. Its protein is CVSSRTGGISTDTQYF.

Worth noting for this clonotype: Being one base from a much bigger clone, this may be a read error. The rearrangement links TRBV28 to TRBJ1-2, with D perhaps TRBD1 (5 bases). The length of the CDR3 is 15 residues. Germline V gives CDR1 MDHEN, CDR2 SYDVKM. Trimming cost V 5 bases and J 2 bases, with 15 bases left between them. Here the CDR3 reads CASSQVETVNYGYTF. CDR3 sequence (DNA): TGTGCCAGCAGTCAGGTGGAGACAGTCAACTATGGCTACACCTTC.

This clonotype has at least ten counts. The J gene is TRBJ2-1, the V gene TRBV28; 7 positions agree with TRBD1. The V gene's germline CDR1 is MDHEN and CDR2 SYDVKM. V lost 5 bases, J lost 10 bases, and 14 bases stayed unmatched. This CDR3 has 15 amino acids. CDR3 DNA: TGTGCCAGCAGTCGAAACCGGGACAGTACCAACGAGCAGTTCTTC. This sequence encodes CASSRNRDSTNEQFF.